The entry below describes one T cell receptor beta chain. Its binding antigen is unknown. Base qualities were left out, and no much larger clone turns up one base away. Per the germline V gene, MDHEN is the CDR1 and SYDVKM is the CDR2. V and J are trimmed by 8 bases and 7 bases, and the gene matches miss 11 bases of the junction. From its cysteine to its phenylalanine, the CDR3 spans 15 amino acids. The entry retains the CDR3 DNA only, 45 bases that are in frame from base 1. TCRbeta CDR3 regions were amplified from genomic DNA by means of the immunoSEQ Assay, a bias-controlled multiplex PCR. Concerning the study's data processing: Within the assay, amplification of reference gene primers was used to estimate how many nucleated cells each sample contained. To quantify the absolute abundance of each unique TCRbeta CDR3 rearrangement, sequence reads were collapsed and filtered. For each sample, productive Simpson clonality was calculated as the square root of Simpson's diversity index over productive rearrangements. What TCRdb holds here is the immuneACCESS table cut down to in-frame rearrangements. Part of the clones is not present; checked against another copy, under half of the missing clones reflect an unresolved V gene, and the others are unexplained. The DNA gave D and trimming, while V, J and clone size come from that table. The sample table contains about 180,000 clones; only one count was recorded for more than 75% of them. Roughly 18% of the sample rests with the top ten.

In Seattle, one collaborating source enrolled patients while the infection was active and tracked those patients longitudinally over the course of disease. Each collaborating institution followed its own protocols to collect whole blood in K2EDTA tubes. For TCRbeta analysis, collaborators shipped samples in one of three forms: frozen whole blood, isolated PBMCs, or DNA extracted from either of those sample types. The sample originates from a study of blood T cell repertoires in COVID-19 (dated by TCRdb to 2018 to 2020). With regard to the full study: Collaborator samples came from the United States, Italy and Spain and covered acute and convalescent phases of COVID-19. Subjects who had been exposed to COVID-19, were actively infected with it, or had recovered from it provided the deeply sampled blood TCRbeta repertoires that made up the dataset. Samples came from the ongoing ImmuneRACE study (first 160 participants) plus 1,254 subjects from 6 global collaborators. Nearly every sample came with metadata listing a de-identified subject ID, COVID-19 status, age in years and sex. The material from the prospective study consisted of cDNA or gDNA derived from T cells, B-cell-depleted T cells, or PBMCs. The repertoires were made available in a free public database intended to serve as a resource for research on the immune response to SARS-CoV-2. HLA class I and class II types, where available, came from metadata supplied by the sample provider rather than from assay-based typing.

Broader findings and caveats from the paper: The amount of clinical and demographic metadata varied by source and participant and was provided uncurated.

The sequence was obtained from a person aged 65 to 85 with COVID-19, enrolled during active disease. The sequenced material came from peripheral blood. The sequence joins TRBV28 to TRBJ2-1; 10 nucleotides in the junction match TRBD2. The sequence in DNA is TGTGCCAGCCGGAGGAGCGGGGGGGCGAGGAATGAGCAGTTCTTC. Translation gives CASRRSGGARNEQFF.